A single T cell receptor (beta chain) is shown here with its context. Its antigen is unknown. These data come from a study of CD8+ T cells in alopecia areata. Study observations and caveats: It was lesional scalp, especially alopecia totalis/universalis, that showed higher clonality than normal scalp.

In each case, RNA was isolated and then reverse transcribed into cDNA as the sequencing template. TCRdb keeps only in-frame clones here, not all; method: immunoSEQ multiplex PCR. Of fewer than 70,000 clones listed, roughly 46% are singletons. Using a FACSAria, the CD4+ and CD8+ T cells were sorted from the PBMCs. Per the germline V gene, CDR1 is SGHRS and CDR2 is YFSETQ. This CDR3 is 11 amino acids long. Deletions cut 2 bases from V and 7 bases from J, with 4 bases between. Sequenced: NKG2D-low CD8+ T cells sorted from blood. This clonotype was obtained from a human donor with alopecia areata. The chain recombines TRBV5-1 with TRBJ2-1; D is unresolved. CDR3 in DNA: TGCGCCAGCAGCTTCCAGAATGAGCAGTTCTTC. Protein product: CASSFQNEQFF. Full variable domain (remainder filled in from reference TRBV5-1 and TRBJ2-1): KAGVTQTPRYLIKTRGQQVTLSCSPISGHRSVSWYQQTPGQGLQFLFEYFSETQRNKGNFPGRFSGRQFSNSRSEMNVSTLELGDSALYLCASSFQNEQFFGPGTRLTVL.